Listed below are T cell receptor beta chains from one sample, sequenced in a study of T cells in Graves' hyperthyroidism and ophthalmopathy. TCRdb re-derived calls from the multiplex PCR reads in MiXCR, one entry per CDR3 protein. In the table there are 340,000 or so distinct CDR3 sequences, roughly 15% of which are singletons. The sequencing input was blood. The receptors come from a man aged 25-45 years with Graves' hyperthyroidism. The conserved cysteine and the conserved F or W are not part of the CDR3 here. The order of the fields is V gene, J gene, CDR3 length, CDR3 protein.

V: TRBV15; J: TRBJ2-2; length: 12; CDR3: ATSSGTNTGELF
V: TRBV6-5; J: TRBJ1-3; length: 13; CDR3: ASSYSGEGGNTIY
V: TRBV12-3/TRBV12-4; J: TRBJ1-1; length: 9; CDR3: ASGHKTQAF
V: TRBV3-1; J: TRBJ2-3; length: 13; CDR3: ASSPRGRGTDTQY
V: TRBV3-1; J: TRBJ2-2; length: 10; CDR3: ASSPYPGELF
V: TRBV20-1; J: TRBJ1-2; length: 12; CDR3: SARDPLSPYGYT
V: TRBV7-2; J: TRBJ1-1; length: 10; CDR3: ASTIGAGGAF
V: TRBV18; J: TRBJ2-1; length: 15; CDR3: ASSPVPGLAGYNGQF
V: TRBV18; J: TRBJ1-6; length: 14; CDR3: ASSPPSGWGNSPLH
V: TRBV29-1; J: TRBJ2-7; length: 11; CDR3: SVELSGSDEQY
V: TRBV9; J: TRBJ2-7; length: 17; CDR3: ASSVGPAPYGPHSYEQY
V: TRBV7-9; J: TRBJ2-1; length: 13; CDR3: ASGNGGRFGNEQF
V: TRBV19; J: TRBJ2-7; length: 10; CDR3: ATRTSGYEQY
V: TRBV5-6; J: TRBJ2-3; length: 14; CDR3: ASSLLAGGSTDAQY
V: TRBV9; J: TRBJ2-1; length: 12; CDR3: ASSANGLNNEQF
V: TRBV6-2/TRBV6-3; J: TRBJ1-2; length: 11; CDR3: ASSSNRGGGYT
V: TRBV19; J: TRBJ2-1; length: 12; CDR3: ASSMRDGTNEQF
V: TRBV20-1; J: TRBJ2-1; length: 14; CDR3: SAREARLAGAGEQF
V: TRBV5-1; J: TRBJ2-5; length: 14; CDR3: ASSSNSIGAEETQY
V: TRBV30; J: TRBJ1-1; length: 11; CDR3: AWSVGGSTEAF
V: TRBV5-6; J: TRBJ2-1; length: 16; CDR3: ASSSLPSGWGGRNEQF
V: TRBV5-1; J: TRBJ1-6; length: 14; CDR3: ASSFETGGGNSPLH
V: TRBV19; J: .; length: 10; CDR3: ASSSRGAEQY
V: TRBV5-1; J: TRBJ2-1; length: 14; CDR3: ASSLPSASGSGEQF
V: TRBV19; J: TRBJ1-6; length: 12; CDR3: ASRGRTHNSPLH
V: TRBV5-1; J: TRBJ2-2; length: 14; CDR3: ASSSGQGAPSGELF
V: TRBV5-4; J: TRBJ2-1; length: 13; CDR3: ASSGGLAGMDEQF
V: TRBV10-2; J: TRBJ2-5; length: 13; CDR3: ASSVGQALGETQY
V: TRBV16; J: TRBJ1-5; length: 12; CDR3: ASSQLRGNQPQH
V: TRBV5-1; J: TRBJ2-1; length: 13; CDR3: ASSLGAGGVNEQF
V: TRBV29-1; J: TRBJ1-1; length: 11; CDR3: SGGDRGATEAF
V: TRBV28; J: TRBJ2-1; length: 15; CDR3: ASSPLTIRQTYNEQF
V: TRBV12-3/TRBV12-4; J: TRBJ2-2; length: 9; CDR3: ATQNTGELF
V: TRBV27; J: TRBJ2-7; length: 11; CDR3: ASSLDVTYEQY
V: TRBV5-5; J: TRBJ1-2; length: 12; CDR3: ASSHHGGSRGYT
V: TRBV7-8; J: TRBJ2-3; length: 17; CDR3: ASSLARLAGVTSTDTQY
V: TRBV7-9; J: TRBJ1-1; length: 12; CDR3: ASSLYNGDTEAF
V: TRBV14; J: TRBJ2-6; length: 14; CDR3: ASSQDASSGANVLT
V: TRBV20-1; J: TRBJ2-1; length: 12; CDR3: SATTGVVYNEQF
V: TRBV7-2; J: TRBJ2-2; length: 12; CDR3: ASNLEGITGELF
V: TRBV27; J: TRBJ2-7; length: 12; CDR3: ASSPGTGTNEQY
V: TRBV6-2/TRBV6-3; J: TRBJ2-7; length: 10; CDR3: ASGLEFYEQY
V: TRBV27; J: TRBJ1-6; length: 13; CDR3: ASSLTGQGNSPLH
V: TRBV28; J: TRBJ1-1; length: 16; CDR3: ASSPMDGTGGWYTEAF
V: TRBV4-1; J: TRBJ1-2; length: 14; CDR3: ASSQRGGYTNYGYT
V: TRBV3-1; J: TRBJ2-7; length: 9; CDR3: ASSFASEQY
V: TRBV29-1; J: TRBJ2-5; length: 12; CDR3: SVPGTGGQETQY
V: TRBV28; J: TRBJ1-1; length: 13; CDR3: ASIFRGRFDTEAF
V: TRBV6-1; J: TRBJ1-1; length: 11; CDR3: ASSLSPGTEAF
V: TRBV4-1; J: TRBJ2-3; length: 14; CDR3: ASSQVQQGPTDTQY
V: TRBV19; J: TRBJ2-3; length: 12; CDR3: ASSIVTNTDTQY
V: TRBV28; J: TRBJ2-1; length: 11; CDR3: ASRWTMDNEQF
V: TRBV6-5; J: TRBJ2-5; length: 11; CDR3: ASSYSEQETQY
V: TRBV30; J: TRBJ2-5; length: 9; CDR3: AWGAGETQY
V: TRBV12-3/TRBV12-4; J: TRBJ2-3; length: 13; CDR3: ASRRQGGFTDTQY
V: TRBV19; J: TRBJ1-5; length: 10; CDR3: ASSMGWQPQH
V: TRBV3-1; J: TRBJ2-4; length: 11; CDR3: ASSQNRGNIQY
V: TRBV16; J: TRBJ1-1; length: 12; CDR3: ASSGRVPDSEAF
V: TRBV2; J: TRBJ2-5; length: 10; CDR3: ASSGYRETQY
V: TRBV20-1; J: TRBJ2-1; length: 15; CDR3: SATRGGFLAGDNEQF